This paragraph reports one TCR beta chain. An amount of RNA that ranged from 0.5 to 1 ug was reverse transcribed with random hexamers. TCRdb ran MiXCR on the immunoSEQ multiplex PCR reads and lists one entry per CDR3 protein. Here the sample spans around 200,000 distinct CDR3 sequences, 90% to 95% being singletons. Germline V CDR1 and CDR2: MGHDK, SYGVNS. V lost 6 bases, J lost 5 bases, and 16 bases lay in between. The CDR3 contains 14 residues. This sample stems from a study of CD8 T cells in Susac syndrome. The clonotype was recovered from a human donor in good health. The chain couples TRBV25-1 to TRBJ1-2, with D possibly being TRBD1 (5 bases). Sequenced: CD4+ T cells from PBMCs. CDR3 loop: CASSSLTEAYGYTF. CDR3 DNA sequence: TGTGCCAGCAGCTCGTTGACAGAGGCGTATGGCTACACCTTC.